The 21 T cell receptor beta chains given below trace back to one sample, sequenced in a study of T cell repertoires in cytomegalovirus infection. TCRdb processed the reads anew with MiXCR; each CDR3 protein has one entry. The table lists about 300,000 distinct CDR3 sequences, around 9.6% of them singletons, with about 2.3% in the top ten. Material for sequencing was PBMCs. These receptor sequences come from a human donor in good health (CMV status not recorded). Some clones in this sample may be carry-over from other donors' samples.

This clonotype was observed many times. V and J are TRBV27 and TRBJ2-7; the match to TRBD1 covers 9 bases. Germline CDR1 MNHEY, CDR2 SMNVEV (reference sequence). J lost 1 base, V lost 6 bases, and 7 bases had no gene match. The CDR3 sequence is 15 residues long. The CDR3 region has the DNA TGTGCCAGCAGCCGGGACAGGGCGCTTTCCTACGAGCAGTACGTC. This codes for CASSRDRALSYEQYV.

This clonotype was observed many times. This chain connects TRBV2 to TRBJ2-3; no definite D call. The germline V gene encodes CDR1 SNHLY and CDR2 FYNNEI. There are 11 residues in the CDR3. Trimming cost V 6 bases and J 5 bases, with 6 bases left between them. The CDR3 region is CASRTLDTQYF. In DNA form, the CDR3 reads TGTGCCAGCAGAACCCTAGATACGCAGTATTTT.

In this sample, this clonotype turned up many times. Here the CDR3 reads CASSSGLAGGKETQYF. Here the CDR3 DNA reads TGTGCCAGCAGCTCCGGACTAGCGGGGGGAAAAGAGACCCAGTACTTC. The rearrangement uses TRBV13 and TRBJ2-5, with 14 bases identical to TRBD2. J lost 3 bases, V lost 4 bases, and 4 bases had no gene match. The V gene's germline CDR1 is PRHDT and CDR2 FYEKMQ (reference sequence). The CDR3 is made up of 16 amino acids. Supplemented by reference TRBV13 and TRBJ2-5, the full variable domain reads AAGVIQSPRHLIKEKRETATLKCYPIPRHDTVYWYQQGPGQDPQFLISFYEKMQSDKGSIPDRFSAQQFSDYHSELNMSSLELGDSALYFCASSSGLAGGKETQYFGPGTRLLVL.

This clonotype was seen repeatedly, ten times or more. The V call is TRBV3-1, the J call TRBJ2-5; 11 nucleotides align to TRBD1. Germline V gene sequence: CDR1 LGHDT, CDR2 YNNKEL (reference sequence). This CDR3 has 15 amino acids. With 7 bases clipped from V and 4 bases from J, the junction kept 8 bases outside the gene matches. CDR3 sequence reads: CASNLAGTGGETQYF. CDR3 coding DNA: TGTGCCAGCAACCTCGCCGGGACAGGGGGAGAGACCCAGTACTTC.

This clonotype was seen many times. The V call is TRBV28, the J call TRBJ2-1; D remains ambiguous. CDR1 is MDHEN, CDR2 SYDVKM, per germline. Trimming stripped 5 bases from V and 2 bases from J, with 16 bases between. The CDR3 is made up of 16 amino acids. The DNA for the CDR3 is TGTGCCAGCAGTCCCCCAACACGAAGCCCCTACAATGAGCAGTTCTTC. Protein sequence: CASSPPTRSPYNEQFF.

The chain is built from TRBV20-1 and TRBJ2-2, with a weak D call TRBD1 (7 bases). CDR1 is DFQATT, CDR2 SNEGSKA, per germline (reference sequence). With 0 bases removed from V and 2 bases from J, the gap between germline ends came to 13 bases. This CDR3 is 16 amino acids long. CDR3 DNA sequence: TGCAGTGCTAGAGATCTCAGGGGGGATAACACCGGGGAGCTGTTTTTT. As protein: CSARDLRGDNTGELFF.

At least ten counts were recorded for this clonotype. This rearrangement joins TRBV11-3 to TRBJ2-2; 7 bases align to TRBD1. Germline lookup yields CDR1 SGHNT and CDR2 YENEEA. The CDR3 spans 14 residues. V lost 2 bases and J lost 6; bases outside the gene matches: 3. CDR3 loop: CASSLLQGSGELFF. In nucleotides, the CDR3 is TGTGCCAGCAGCTTATTACAGGGGTCCGGGGAGCTGTTTTTT.

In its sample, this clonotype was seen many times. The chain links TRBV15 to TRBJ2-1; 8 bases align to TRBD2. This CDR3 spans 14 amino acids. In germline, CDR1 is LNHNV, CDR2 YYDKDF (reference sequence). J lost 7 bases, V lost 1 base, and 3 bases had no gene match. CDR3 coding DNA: TGTGCCACCAGCAGAGGTGGGACTAGAAATGAGCAGTTCTTC. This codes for CATSRGGTRNEQFF.

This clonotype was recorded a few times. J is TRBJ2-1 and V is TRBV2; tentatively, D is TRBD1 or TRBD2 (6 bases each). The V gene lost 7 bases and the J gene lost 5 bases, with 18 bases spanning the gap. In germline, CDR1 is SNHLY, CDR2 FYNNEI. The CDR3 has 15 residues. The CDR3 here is CASTGQGTSHNEQFF. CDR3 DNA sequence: TGTGCCAGCACGGGACAAGGGACTTCACACAATGAGCAGTTCTTC.

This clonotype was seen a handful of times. CDR3 sequence reads: CASNREITGELFF. The CDR3 nucleotides are TGTGCCAGCAACAGGGAGATCACCGGGGAGCTGTTTTTT. This chain connects TRBV2 to TRBJ2-2; perhaps TRBD1 as D (6 bases). Germline loops: CDR1 SNHLY, CDR2 FYNNEI. The length of the CDR3 is 13 residues. The V end lost 7 bases, the J end lost 4 bases, and 10 bases lay between the germline ends.

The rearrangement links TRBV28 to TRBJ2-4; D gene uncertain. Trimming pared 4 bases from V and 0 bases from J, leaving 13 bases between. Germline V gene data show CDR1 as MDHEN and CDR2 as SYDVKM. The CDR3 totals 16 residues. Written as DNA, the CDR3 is TGTGCCAGCAGTTCCCCGGACCTATTAGCCAAAAACATTCAGTACTTC. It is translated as CASSSPDLLAKNIQYF. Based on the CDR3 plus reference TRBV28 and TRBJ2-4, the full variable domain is DVKVTQSSRYLVKRTGEKVFLECVQDMDHENMFWYRQDPGLGLRLIYFSYDVKMKEKGDIPEGYSVSREKKERFSLILESASTNQTSMYLCASSSPDLLAKNIQYFGAGTRLSVL.

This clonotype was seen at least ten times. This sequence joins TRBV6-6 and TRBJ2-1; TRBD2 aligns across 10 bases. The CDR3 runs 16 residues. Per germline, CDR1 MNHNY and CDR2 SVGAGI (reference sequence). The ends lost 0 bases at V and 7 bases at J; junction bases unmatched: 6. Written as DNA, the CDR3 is TGTGCCAGCAGTTACTCTAGCGGGGGGCCGTTGAATGAGCAGTTCTTC. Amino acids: CASSYSSGGPLNEQFF.

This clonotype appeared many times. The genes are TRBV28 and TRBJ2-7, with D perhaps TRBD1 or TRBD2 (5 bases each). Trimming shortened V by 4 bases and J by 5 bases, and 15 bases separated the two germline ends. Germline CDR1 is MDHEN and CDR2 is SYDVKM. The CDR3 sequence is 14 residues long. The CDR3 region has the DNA TGTGCCAGCAGTTCGACCGGGGCCGGGGACGAGCAGTACGTC. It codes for CASSSTGAGDEQYV.

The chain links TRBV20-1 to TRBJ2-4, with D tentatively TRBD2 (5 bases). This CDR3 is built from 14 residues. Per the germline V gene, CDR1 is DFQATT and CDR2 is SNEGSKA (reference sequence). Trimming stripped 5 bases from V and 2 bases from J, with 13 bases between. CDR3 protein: CSAFPGISKNIQYF. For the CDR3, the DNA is TGCAGTGCTTTTCCCGGGATCTCCAAAAACATTCAGTACTTC.

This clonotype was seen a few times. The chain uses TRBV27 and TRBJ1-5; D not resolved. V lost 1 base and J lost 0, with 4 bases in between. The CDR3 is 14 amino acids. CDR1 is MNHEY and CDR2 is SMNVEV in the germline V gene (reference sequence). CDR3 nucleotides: TGTGCCAGCAGTTTATACGGTAGCAATCAGCCCCAGCATTTT. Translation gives CASSLYGSNQPQHF.

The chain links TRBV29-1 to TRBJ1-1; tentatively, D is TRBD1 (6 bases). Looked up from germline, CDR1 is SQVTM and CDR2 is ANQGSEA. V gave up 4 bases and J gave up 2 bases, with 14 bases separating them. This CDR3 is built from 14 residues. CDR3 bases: TGCAGCGTTGGTCCGGGACACGTAAACACTGAAGCTTTCTTT. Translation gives CSVGPGHVNTEAFF.

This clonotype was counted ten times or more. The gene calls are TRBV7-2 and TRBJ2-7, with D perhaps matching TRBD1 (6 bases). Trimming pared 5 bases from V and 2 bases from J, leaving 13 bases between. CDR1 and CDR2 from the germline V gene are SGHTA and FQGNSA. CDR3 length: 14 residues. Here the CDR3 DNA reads TGTGCCAGCAGCCCTAGGGGGACCACCTACGAGCAGTACTTC. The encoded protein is CASSPRGTTYEQYF.

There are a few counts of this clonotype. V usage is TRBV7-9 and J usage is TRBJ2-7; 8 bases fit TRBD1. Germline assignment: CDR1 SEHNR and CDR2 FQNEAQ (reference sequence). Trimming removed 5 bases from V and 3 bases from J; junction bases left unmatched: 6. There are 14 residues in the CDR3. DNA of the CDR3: TGTGCCAGCAGCCTATCTGGGACAGGCTACGAGCAGTACGTC. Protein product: CASSLSGTGYEQYV.

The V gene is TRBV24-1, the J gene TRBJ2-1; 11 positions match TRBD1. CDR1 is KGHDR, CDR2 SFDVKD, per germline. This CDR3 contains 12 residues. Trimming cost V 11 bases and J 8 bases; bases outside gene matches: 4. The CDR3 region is CASGQGAYEQFF. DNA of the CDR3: TGTGCCAGCGGACAGGGGGCATATGAGCAGTTCTTC.

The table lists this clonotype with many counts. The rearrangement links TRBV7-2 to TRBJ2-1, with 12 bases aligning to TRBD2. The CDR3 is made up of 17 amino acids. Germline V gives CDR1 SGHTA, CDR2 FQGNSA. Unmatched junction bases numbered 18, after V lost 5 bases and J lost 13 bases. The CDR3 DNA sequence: TGTGCCAGCAGCCCACACGAGCTAGCGGGGGGGGCAGTCTTACAGTTCTTC. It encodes CASSPHELAGGAVLQFF.

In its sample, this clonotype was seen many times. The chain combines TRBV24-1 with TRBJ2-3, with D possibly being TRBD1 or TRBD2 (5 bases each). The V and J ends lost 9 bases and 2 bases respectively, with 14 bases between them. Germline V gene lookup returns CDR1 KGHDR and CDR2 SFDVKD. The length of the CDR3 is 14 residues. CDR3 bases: TGTGCCACCGGTGGGGACGAAAACACAGATACGCAGTATTTT. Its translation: CATGGDENTDTQYF.